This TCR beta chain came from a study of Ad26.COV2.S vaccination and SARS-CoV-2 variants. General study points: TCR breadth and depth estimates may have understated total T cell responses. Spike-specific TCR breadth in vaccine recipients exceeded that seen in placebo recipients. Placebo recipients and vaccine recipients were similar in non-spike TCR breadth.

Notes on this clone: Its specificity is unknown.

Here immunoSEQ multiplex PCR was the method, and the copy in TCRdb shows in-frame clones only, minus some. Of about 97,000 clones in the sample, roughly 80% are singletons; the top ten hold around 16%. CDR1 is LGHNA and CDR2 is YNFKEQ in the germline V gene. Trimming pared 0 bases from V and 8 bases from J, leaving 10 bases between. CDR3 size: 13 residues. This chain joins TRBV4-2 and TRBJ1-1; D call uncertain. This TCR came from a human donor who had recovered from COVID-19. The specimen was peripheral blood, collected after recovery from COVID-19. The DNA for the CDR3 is TGTGCCAGCAGCCAAGAGGGAGCGGGAGAAGCTTTCTTT. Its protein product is CASSQEGAGEAFF.